These T cell receptor beta chains were read from a single sample in a study of blood T cells in healthy people across ages. TCRdb itself ran the 5' RACE reads through MiXCR, one entry per CDR3 protein. The top ten hold about 11% of the sample, which has about 1.6 million distinct CDR3 sequences, about 31% seen once. Sequenced input: blood. The receptors were sampled from a woman in her twenties or thirties in good health. CDR3s include the opening cysteine and the closing phenylalanine or tryptophan. The D gene is left open where the match is weak. Expanded clones get a size class; other rows say once, few or many, or leave the size out.

TRBV20-1,.,.,TRBJ1-5,TGCAGTGCTAAGGAGGATTATAGCAATCAGCCCCAGCATTTT,CSAKEDYSNQPQHF
TRBV27,.,.,TRBJ2-2,TGTGCCAGCAGAGTAAACACAGGGTCCGGGGAGCTGTTTTTT,CASRVNTGSGELFF
TRBV29-1,many,.,TRBJ2-5,TGCAGCGTATCTAAATACCAAGAGACCCAGTACTTC,CSVSKYQETQYF
TRBV4-1,.,.,TRBJ2-1,TGCGCCAGCAGCCAGCCCTCGAGGGGGGAATACAATGAGCAGTTCTTC,CASSQPSRGEYNEQFF
TRBV12-3/TRBV12-4,few,TRBD2,TRBJ2-5,TGTGCCAGCAGCAACCGAGCGGGGGGCCTTTGGGAGACCCAGTACTTC,CASSNRAGGLWETQYF
TRBV20-1,few,.,TRBJ1-2,TGCAGATGGGGCGATGGCTACACCTTC,CRWGDGYTF
TRBV3-1,few,TRBD2,TRBJ2-1,TGTGCCAGCAGCCAAGATGCTGGACTAGCGGGGGGCTTGGGTGAGCAGTTCTTC,CASSQDAGLAGGLGEQFF
TRBV7-2,.,.,TRBJ2-2,TGTGCCAGCAGCCAGATACCGGGACACTTTTTAGGCGGGGAGCTGTTTTTT,CASSQIPGHFLGGELFF
TRBV28,.,TRBD1,TRBJ1-2,TGTGCCAGCACCTCCACGGGACAGGGGAATTATGGCTACACCTTC,CASTSTGQGNYGYTF
TRBV20-1,few,.,TRBJ1-5,TGCAGTGCCGTCAGGGATAGCAATCAGCCCCAGCATTTT,CSAVRDSNQPQHF
TRBV5-1,.,.,TRBJ2-3,TGCGCCAGCTTTGTCCGGGACTCCGTTAAAGATACGCAGTATTTT,CASFVRDSVKDTQYF
TRBV20-1,.,.,TRBJ2-7,TGCAGTGCTAGGTCCGGGACCGAACATTTCTACGAGCAGTACTTC,CSARSGTEHFYEQYF
TRBV28,.,.,TRBJ2-7,TGTGCCAGCAGTCAGACAGGAATGACATCCTACGAGCAGTACTTC,CASSQTGMTSYEQYF
TRBV5-1,few,TRBD2,TRBJ2-1,TGCGCCAGCAGCCCGGCGGGGGGGGACTACAATGAGCAGTTCTTC,CASSPAGGDYNEQFF
TRBV7-2,.,.,TRBJ1-2,TGTGCCAGCAGCGCCCGAGAGGGTCTAGGCTACACCTTC,CASSAREGLGYTF
TRBV14,few,TRBD1,TRBJ2-7,TGTGCCAGCAGCCAAGAACACAGGGGGCTCTGGCAGTACTTC,CASSQEHRGLWQYF
TRBV7-9,many,.,TRBJ2-7,TGTGCCAGCAGCTCCAACCGGGAGCAGTACTTC,CASSSNREQYF
TRBV3-1,once,TRBD2,TRBJ2-1,TGTGCCAGCAGCCAAGGACTAGCGGGATCAGATGAGCAGTTCTTC,CASSQGLAGSDEQFF
TRBV4-2,.,.,TRBJ2-1,TGTGCCAGCAGCCAAGATATACACGGGCAGTTCTTC,CASSQDIHGQFF
TRBV21-1,.,.,TRBJ2-7,TGTCCCAGCAGCCCCGATAGAAGGGTCCCCTACGAGCAGTACTTC,CPSSPDRRVPYEQYF
TRBV24-1,.,.,TRBJ2-2,TGTGCCACCAGTGATTCCGCAGGTCCCAGAACCGGGGAGCTGTTTTTT,CATSDSAGPRTGELFF
TRBV28,.,.,TRBJ1-4,TGTGCCAGCAGACGAAAGGCTAGGCAACGACCAAAAGGGGGACTGTTTTTT,CASRRKARQRPKGGLFF
TRBV20-1,few,.,TRBJ1-5,TGCAGTGCTAATCAGGATATCAGCAATCAGCCCCAGCATTTT,CSANQDISNQPQHF
TRBV7-6,.,TRBD2,TRBJ2-7,TGTGCCAGCAGCCGAGTCCCTAGCGGCCGGATGGGGCACGAGCAGTACTTC,CASSRVPSGRMGHEQYF
TRBV27,few,TRBD2,TRBJ2-3,TGTGCCAGCAGTTTCTTATGGCTAGCGGGAGGGCGTATCACAGATACGCAGTATTTT,CASSFLWLAGGRITDTQYF
TRBV20-1,.,.,TRBJ2-1,TGCGGTGCTACAGAGATTGGGGGGGCCAATGAGCAGTTCTTC,CGATEIGGANEQFF
TRBV5-1,few,.,TRBJ1-4,TGCGCCAGCAGCCCCGAGGGGCCTCGGACTGAAAAACTGTTTTTT,CASSPEGPRTEKLFF
TRBV21-1,.,.,TRBJ1-2,TGTGCCAGCAGCAAAGATTTCCCGGTTGGACAGTCCTATGGCTACACCTTC,CASSKDFPVGQSYGYTF
TRBV27,.,.,TRBJ2-7,TGTGCCAGCATTGACGGGTACACTACGAAGCAGTACTTC,CASIDGYTTKQYF
TRBV7-6,.,.,TRBJ1-3,TGTGCCAGCAGCTTAGGGGGGACCGAAGGCACCATATATTTT,CASSLGGTEGTIYF
TRBV20-1,few,TRBD2,TRBJ2-5,TGCAGTGCTAGGGATGGCGGGAGTCTGAAGGAGACCCAGTACTTC,CSARDGGSLKETQYF
TRBV5-8,.,.,TRBJ1-5,TGTGCCAGCAGCCCAGGGACACCGTATAGCAATCAGCCCCAGCATTTT,CASSPGTPYSNQPQHF
TRBV5-1,.,.,TRBJ2-7,TGCGCCAGCAGCATTAGCGGTGCCCCCGACGAGCAGTACTTC,CASSISGAPDEQYF
TRBV6-5,.,.,TRBJ2-1,TGTGCCAGCAGTTACGGGTTAGGAGGGTCCCACAATGAGCAGTTCTTC,CASSYGLGGSHNEQFF
TRBV29-1,few,.,TRBJ1-1,TGCAGCGTTGGAATGAGGGAGTCGAACACTGAAGCTTTCTTT,CSVGMRESNTEAFF
TRBV4-1,few,TRBD2,TRBJ2-7,TGCGCCAGCAGCCCCGGACTAGTACTGTACTTC,CASSPGLVLYF
TRBV10-2,few,.,TRBJ2-7,TGCGCCAGCACCGGGGACTACGAGCAGTACTTC,CASTGDYEQYF
TRBV2,few,.,TRBJ2-7,TGTGCCGGCAGCAGGGAATACTACGAGCAGTACTTC,CAGSREYYEQYF
TRBV4-1,.,.,TRBJ1-4,TGCGCCAGCAGCCTCCAGGGGTTCGGTGAAAAACTGTTTTTT,CASSLQGFGEKLFF
TRBV3-1,.,TRBD1,TRBJ1-4,TGTGCCAGCAGCCACATAACAGGGGGCCGTTCTAATGAAAAACTGTTTTTT,CASSHITGGRSNEKLFF